This TCR beta chain is drawn from a study of Ad26.COV2.S vaccination and SARS-CoV-2 variants. Some clones are missing from TCRdb's copy, which holds only in-frame ones; the method was immunoSEQ multiplex PCR. This table has around 170,000 clones, about 83% appearing once. Concerning this clone: What it recognizes is unknown.

The study's findings and limits: Placebo recipients had lower spike-specific TCR breadth than vaccine recipients. Once vaccination had occurred, spike-specific CD8+ and CD4+ T cell responses reportedly showed substantial breadth. Quantification of TCR breadth and depth may have yielded underestimates of total T cell responses.

This CDR3 contains 12 residues. V lost 9 bases and J lost 3; bases outside the gene matches: 2. Germline loops: CDR1 KGHDR, CDR2 SFDVKD. This sample comprised peripheral blood, obtained after recovery from COVID-19. The genes are TRBV24-1 and TRBJ2-3, with 7 bases identical to TRBD1. This clonotype originated in a human donor who had recovered from COVID-19. The CDR3, as DNA: TGTGCCACCGAGGGACAGACAGATACGCAGTATTTT. Its translation is CATEGQTDTQYF.